Listed here are 32 T cell receptor beta chains from one sample, sequenced in a study of graft-versus-host responses after intestinal transplantation. Libraries were prepared by immunoSEQ multiplex PCR; TCRdb keeps only in-frame clonotypes and omits some of them. The sample has about 97,000 clones; 80% to 95% are singletons. The material sequenced was PBMCs, taken roughly 68 weeks after intestinal transplant. These receptor sequences come from a human patient who received an intestinal transplant, so some T cells may come from the graft donor.

The V gene is TRBV4-1, the J gene TRBJ1-1; 10 positions agree with TRBD1. From germline, CDR1 is MGHRA and CDR2 YSYEKL. J gave up 5 bases and V 4 bases, and 10 bases lay outside the gene matches. The CDR3 consists of 16 residues. The CDR3 DNA follows: TGCGCCAGCAGCCCGGGACAGGGGCCCGAGGGGACTGAAGCTTTCTTT. Translating it yields CASSPGQGPEGTEAFF.

The chain links TRBV10-3 to TRBJ2-5, with D perhaps matching TRBD1 or TRBD2 (6 bases each). This CDR3 is 13 amino acids long. Deletions cut 1 base from V and 5 bases from J, with 8 bases between. CDR1 ENHRY and CDR2 SYGVKD come from the germline V gene. CDR3 region: CAISEWGAETQYF. In DNA, the CDR3 is TGTGCCATCAGTGAGTGGGGGGCGGAGACCCAGTACTTC.

This clone has only one observation. V is TRBV6-1 and J is TRBJ2-1; the D gene could be TRBD1 or TRBD2 (5 bases each). V lost 4 bases, J lost 3 bases, and 13 bases lay in between. Germline CDR1 is MNHNS and CDR2 is SASEGT. This CDR3 has 15 amino acids. The CDR3 bases are TGTGCCAGCAGTGTTGGGGCGGGTAACTACAATGAGCAGTTCTTC. Its protein is CASSVGAGNYNEQFF.

The chain is built from TRBV6-4 and TRBJ2-3; 10 bases are a match to TRBD2. Germline V lookup: CDR1 MRHNA, CDR2 SNTAGT. The ends lost 6 bases at V and 2 bases at J; junction bases unmatched: 5. The CDR3 has 15 amino acids. CDR3 in amino acids: CASSPGTSDTDTQYF. The CDR3 DNA reads as TGTGCCAGCAGCCCCGGGACTAGCGACACAGATACGCAGTATTTT.

This sequence joins TRBV19 and TRBJ1-5, with TRBD1 matching over 9 bases. Per germline, CDR1 LNHDA and CDR2 SQIVND (reference sequence). This CDR3 spans 16 amino acids. After removal of 3 bases from V and 5 bases from J, the junction contained 8 bases not matched to a gene. CDR3 sequence: CASSMGDREDDQPQHF. CDR3 nucleotides: TGTGCCAGTAGTATGGGGGACAGGGAGGACGATCAGCCCCAGCATTTT.

This clone was seen just once. The chain combines TRBV4-1 with TRBJ1-6, with D perhaps TRBD1 (5 bases). This CDR3 is built from 16 residues. CDR1 and CDR2 from the germline V gene are MGHRA and YSYEKL. Trimming took 0 bases from V and 10 from J, leaving 16 bases between them. The CDR3 DNA reads as TGCGCCAGCAGCCAAGACCGGACACCCAGTAGGTCACCCCTCCACTTT. Its protein product is CASSQDRTPSRSPLHF.

The CDR3 nucleotides are TGTGCCAGTAGTATAGCTGAAGGGAGCGGCTACACCTTC. It specifies CASSIAEGSGYTF. V gene TRBV19 combines with J gene TRBJ1-2; D is unclear. The CDR3 sequence is 13 residues long. Germline-derived CDR1 and CDR2 are LNHDA and SQIVND (reference sequence). V was shortened by 1 base and J by 8 bases, with 11 bases between the two germline ends. The whole variable domain, remainder taken from reference TRBV19 and TRBJ1-2, is DGGITQSPKYLFRKEGQNVTLSCEQNLNHDAMYWYRQDPGQGLRLIYYSQIVNDFQKGDIAEGYSVSREKKESFPLTVTSAQKNPTAFYLCASSIAEGSGYTFGSGTRLTVV.

This chain connects TRBV7-6 to TRBJ1-4; D remains unclear. Germline CDR1 is SGHVS and CDR2 is FNYEAQ. The CDR3 is 12 residues long. V gave up 6 bases and J gave up 7 bases, with 9 bases separating them. CDR3 bases: TGTGCCAGCAGTCAACGGGGTGAAAAACTGTTTTTT. Translation: CASSQRGEKLFF.

The rearrangement links TRBV6-6 to TRBJ2-5; tentatively, D is TRBD1 or TRBD2 (5 bases each). The J call may be in error: the DNA end matches TRBJ2-7 better. Germline V CDR1 and CDR2: MNHNY, SVGAGI (reference sequence). The CDR3 spans 15 residues. The CDR3 loop is CASRTARDATYEQYF. The CDR3 DNA reads as TGTGCCAGCCGAACCGCCCGGGACGCCACCTACGAGCAGTACTTC.

Worth noting for this clone: Given the absence of the conserved phenylalanine or tryptophan at the CDR3 end, a read error is likely. The chain has TRBV2 and TRBJ2-7; 8 bases agree with TRBD2. After removal of 6 bases from V and 3 bases from J, the junction contained 10 bases not matched to a gene. The CDR3 spans 15 residues. The germline V gene encodes CDR1 SNHLY and CDR2 FYNNEI. CDR3 region: CASRPTSAARYEQYS. Written as DNA, the CDR3 is TGTGCCAGCAGGCCGACTAGCGCGGCCCGCTACGAGCAGTACTCC.

In regard to this clone: At one of its ends the junction is not consistent with the germline gene, which may arise from a read error. The V gene is TRBV5-6, the J gene TRBJ1-2, with 8 positions matching TRBD1. The CDR3 loop spans 16 amino acids. CDR1 is SGHDT, CDR2 YYEEEE, per germline. Here the CDR3 reads CASSPGQGADSYGYIF. The CDR3 region has the DNA TGTGCCAGCAGCCCGGGGCAGGGGGCGGACTCCTATGGCTACATCTTC.

This clone was detected once. V gene TRBV29-1 combines with J gene TRBJ1-1; D unresolved. V shed 4 bases and J shed 1 base, with 7 bases lying between them. CDR3 length: 12 residues. Germline CDR1 SQVTM, CDR2 ANQGSEA. CDR3 residues: CSVAVGNTEAFF. The CDR3 bases are TGCAGCGTTGCCGTGGGGAACACTGAAGCTTTCTTT.

The chain couples TRBV7-9 to TRBJ1-1; D is possibly TRBD1 (5 bases). Looked up from germline, CDR1 is SEHNR and CDR2 is FQNEAQ (reference sequence). Trimming stripped 10 bases from V and 1 base from J, with 7 bases between. This CDR3 has 11 residues. This chain's CDR3 is CATRANTEAFF. The CDR3 DNA follows: TGTGCCACCAGGGCGAACACTGAAGCTTTCTTT.

The count of this clone is one. The gene calls are TRBV6-6 and TRBJ1-2; perhaps TRBD1 as D (6 bases). CDR1 is MNHNY, CDR2 SVGAGI, per germline (reference sequence). Trimming shortened V by 4 bases and J by 3 bases, and 9 bases separated the two germline ends. The CDR3 covers 13 residues. CDR3 protein: CASSSPGDYGYTF. CDR3 DNA sequence: TGTGCCAGCAGTTCCCCAGGGGACTATGGCTACACCTTC.

The chain carries TRBV6-6 and TRBJ2-3, with D unclear. The ends were cut back, 10 bases at V and 2 bases at J, with 19 bases in the middle. Germline V gene lookup returns CDR1 MNHNY and CDR2 SVGAGI (reference sequence). The CDR3 contains 15 residues. The CDR3 region is CATRSRAQPTDTQYF. The CDR3 nucleotides read TGTGCCACCAGGAGCCGGGCCCAACCCACAGATACGCAGTATTTT.

This rearrangement joins TRBV5-1 to TRBJ2-7; possible D gene TRBD1, 5 bases. Germline CDR1 SGHRS, CDR2 YFSETQ. Trimming took off 0 bases at V and 2 bases at J, with 18 bases between the two ends. The CDR3 runs 17 residues. The CDR3 protein is CASSLVGVGLGPYEQYF. The CDR3 DNA sequence: TGCGCCAGCAGCTTGGTAGGGGTAGGTTTAGGCCCCTACGAGCAGTACTTC.

The rearrangement links TRBV6-5 to TRBJ2-5; 10 bases line up with TRBD1. The germline V gene has CDR1 MNHEY and CDR2 SVGAGI. The CDR3 is made up of 14 amino acids. J gave up 5 bases and V 2 bases, and 2 bases lay outside the gene matches. The DNA for the CDR3 is TGTGCCAGCAGTTACCGGGACAGGGGCGAGACCCAGTACTTC. It codes for CASSYRDRGETQYF.

This chain joins TRBV5-4 and TRBJ1-2, with D maybe TRBD1 (5 bases). Germline CDR1 is SGHNT and CDR2 is YYREEE (reference sequence). The CDR3 length is 15 residues. Trimming removed 4 bases at V and 8 bases at J, with 21 bases between. CDR3 loop: CASSLDLAGLGGYTF. In DNA, the CDR3 is TGTGCCAGCAGCCTGGATCTCGCGGGGCTTGGGGGCTACACCTTC.

V usage is TRBV10-1 and J usage is TRBJ2-1; 7 bases fit TRBD2. From germline, CDR1 is WNHNN and CDR2 SYGVQD (reference sequence). CDR3 size: 16 residues. V trimming: 7 bases; J trimming: 4 bases; junction bases outside the gene matches: 13. CDR3 DNA sequence: TGCGCCAGCATGGGGGTTTCTAGCGGAACATACAATGAGCAGTTCTTC. Amino acid sequence: CASMGVSSGTYNEQFF.

This clone occurred once. V gene TRBV10-2 combines with J gene TRBJ2-3; the D is unclear. Germline V CDR1 and CDR2: WSHSY, SAAADI. This CDR3 has 12 residues. V was pared by 6 bases and J by 8 bases, with 12 bases between. The CDR3 DNA reads as TGCGCCAGCAGCTCCCCAGTCAGTACGCAGTATTTT. It yields the protein CASSSPVSTQYF.

This clone was observed once. The chain combines TRBV5-1 with TRBJ1-2; TRBD1 matches at 9 bases. Germline V lookup: CDR1 SGHRS, CDR2 YFSETQ. J was trimmed by 8 bases and V by 2 bases; bases with no gene match: 13. The CDR3 is 16 amino acids. CDR3 residues: CASSFRDREGSGGYTF. As DNA, the CDR3 is TGCGCCAGCAGCTTCCGGGACAGGGAAGGCTCGGGGGGCTACACCTTC.

The chain recombines TRBV15 with TRBJ1-4; a weak D match, TRBD1 (5 bases). CDR3 length equals 16 residues. In germline, CDR1 is LNHNV, CDR2 YYDKDF (reference sequence). V was shortened by 3 bases and J by 7 bases, with 18 bases between the two germline ends. CDR3 coding DNA: TGTGCCACCAGCAGTCTCCAAGGGGCCGGCGGTGAAAAACTGTTTTTT. Its protein product is CATSSLQGAGGEKLFF.

The rearrangement joins TRBV5-1 to TRBJ2-2; TRBD2 is a possible D gene (5 bases). Trimming took 0 bases from V and 6 from J, leaving 9 bases between them. Looked up from germline, CDR1 is SGHRS and CDR2 is YFSETQ. This CDR3 spans 14 amino acids. The CDR3 sequence: CASSLGTGSGELFF. The CDR3, as DNA: TGCGCCAGCAGCTTGGGGACGGGGTCCGGGGAGCTGTTTTTT.

This clone was counted a few times. This chain joins TRBV6-1 and TRBJ1-2, with D tentatively TRBD1 (6 bases). Per germline, CDR1 MNHNS and CDR2 SASEGT. The CDR3 has 13 residues. The germline V and J ends were trimmed by 4 bases and 3 bases, with 9 bases remaining between them. CDR3 nucleotide sequence: TGTGCCAGCAGTGGGACAGCCTACTATGGCTACACCTTC. This gives the protein CASSGTAYYGYTF.

This chain uses TRBV7-9 with TRBJ2-7, with D possibly TRBD2 on 6 matching bases. Trimming removed 5 bases at V and 1 base at J, with 9 bases between. Per the germline V gene, CDR1 is SEHNR and CDR2 is FQNEAQ (reference sequence). The CDR3 runs to 13 residues. CDR3 sequence reads: CASSAAGSYEQYF. CDR3 DNA: TGTGCCAGCAGCGCCGCGGGGTCCTACGAGCAGTACTTC.

The genes are TRBV5-1 and TRBJ2-5; the D gene could be TRBD1 or TRBD2 (5 bases each). The assigned J gene may be wrong: the sequence end matches TRBJ2-7 better. The CDR3 sequence is 14 residues long. The V gene's germline CDR1 is SGHRS and CDR2 YFSETQ. The CDR3 sequence: CASSFGTVSYEQYF. CDR3 sequence (DNA): TGCGCCAGCAGCTTCGGGACCGTCTCCTACGAGCAGTACTTC.

The sample holds a few counts of this clone. The junction does not match germline at one end; this may be a read error. The chain uses TRBV6-5 and TRBJ2-1; D remains unclear. This CDR3 is 12 amino acids long. The germline CDR1 and CDR2 sequences are MNHEY and SVGAGI. Written as DNA, the CDR3 is TGTGCCATCAGTGAGTCGACTCCGGAGCAGTTCTTC. Translating gives CAISESTPEQFF.

This chain joins TRBV5-1 and TRBJ1-4, with D possibly TRBD1 on 5 matching bases. This CDR3 comprises 14 residues. The germline V and J ends were trimmed by 0 bases and 5 bases, with 8 bases remaining between them. In germline, CDR1 is SGHRS, CDR2 YFSETQ. CDR3 amino acids: CASSLAGGNEKLFF. The CDR3 coding sequence is TGCGCCAGCAGCTTGGCCGGGGGGAATGAAAAACTGTTTTTT. Together with reference TRBV5-1 and TRBJ1-4, the CDR3 gives the full variable domain: KAGVTQTPRYLIKTRGQQVTLSCSPISGHRSVSWYQQTPGQGLQFLFEYFSETQRNKGNFPGRFSGRQFSNSRSEMNVSTLELGDSALYLCASSLAGGNEKLFFGSGTQLSVL.

The CDR3 loop reads CASRAPNYNEQFF. The CDR3 region has the DNA TGCGCCAGCAGAGCCCCAAACTACAATGAGCAGTTCTTC. This chain joins TRBV10-2 and TRBJ2-1; D remains unclear. The CDR3 has 13 amino acids. V gave up 6 bases and J gave up 3 bases, with 9 bases separating them. Germline values: CDR1 WSHSY, CDR2 SAAADI.

This chain uses TRBV7-2 with TRBJ2-7; no firm D call. CDR1 is SGHTA and CDR2 is FQGNSA in the germline V gene. This CDR3 is built from 13 residues. The V end lost 1 base, the J end lost 7 bases, and 11 bases lay between the germline ends. The CDR3 DNA reads as TGTGCCAGCAGCTTAGGGGCGGCCCGGGAGCAGTACTTC. Translation gives CASSLGAAREQYF.

In regard to this clone: The junction and the germline gene differ at one end; a read error may be behind it. J is TRBJ2-1 and V is TRBV7-7; 13 positions agree with TRBD2. This CDR3 has 15 residues. Germline-derived CDR1 and CDR2 are SSHAT and FNYEAQ (reference sequence). The CDR3 loop reads CASSPTSGGAGEQFF. CDR3 coding DNA: TGTGCTAGCAGCCCCACTAGCGGGGGGGCGGGGGAGCAGTTCTTC. The full variable domain, in which reference TRBV7-7 and TRBJ2-1 provide the parts outside the CDR3, is GAGVSQSPRYKVTKRGQDVTLRCDPISSHATLYWYQQALGQGPEFLTYFNYEAQPDKSGLPSDRFSAERPEGSISTLTIQRTEQRDSAMYRCASSPTSGGAGEQFFGPGTRLTVL.

Only a few counts were recorded for this clone. The chain recombines TRBV5-1 with TRBJ2-5; 7 nucleotides match TRBD2. Germline V CDR1 and CDR2: SGHRS, YFSETQ. V shed 3 bases, J shed 2 bases, and the junction held 1 base outside the gene matches. The CDR3 contains 13 residues. In nucleotides, the CDR3 is TGCGCCAGCAGCTCGGGGGGACAAGAGACCCAGTACTTC. Protein: CASSSGGQETQYF.